The table lists the clone carrying this T cell receptor (beta chain) with a few counts. As yet, its antigen is unknown. The record originates from a study of T-cell memory formation after mild COVID-19. Study-level points and caveats: Contracting clones localized mainly to CM and EM when CD4+ and mainly to EMRA when CD8+.

Trimming removed 2 bases from V and 0 bases from J; junction bases left unmatched: 3. Germline lookup yields CDR1 SGHTA and CDR2 FQGTGA. The CDR3 sequence is 15 residues long. TCRdb recomputed calls from the 5' RACE reads with MiXCR, one row per CDR3 protein. The sample has 85,000 to 120,000 distinct CDR3 sequences; roughly an eighth are singletons. The chain has TRBV7-3 and TRBJ1-1; 7 bases are a match to TRBD1. The sample taken for sequencing was PBMCs or a T cell subset sorted from them (not recorded which). This TCR came from an adult woman who had mild COVID-19 (a few samples of this study predate the infection). Cell type and time point are not known. The CDR3 region is CASSLRQGVNTEAFF. DNA for the CDR3: TGTGCCAGCAGCTTACGGCAGGGGGTGAACACTGAAGCTTTCTTT.